The sequence of this TCR beta chain was determined in a study of control samples from healthy donors and cancer patients. Measured with immunoSEQ multiplex PCR; TCRdb has only the in-frame clones, and not every one. The sample includes 48,000 or so clones, 85% to 95% of them seen just once. V lost 2 bases to trimming and J lost 0 bases, with 5 bases between them. The V gene's germline CDR1 is SGHTA and CDR2 FQGNSA. The CDR3 sequence is 15 residues long. The chain is built from TRBV7-2 and TRBJ2-6; D not certain. The receptor's source is a woman aged 50 to 60 with head and neck cancer. The sample was PBMCs. For the CDR3, the DNA is TGTGCCAGCAGCTTACGGAGCTCTGGGGCCAACGTCCTGACTTTC. Translated: CASSLRSSGANVLTF. Full variable domain (remainder filled in from reference TRBV7-2 and TRBJ2-6): GAGVSQSPSNKVTEKGKDVELRCDPISGHTALYWYRQSLGQGLEFLIYFQGNSAPDKSGLPSDRFSAERTGGSVSTLTIQRTQQEDSAVYLCASSLRSSGANVLTFGAGSRLTVL.